A single sample gave rise to the 4 T cell receptor beta chains below, sequenced in a study of regulatory T cells in long-lasting Graves disease. The time point: persistent/refractory GD, antithyroid drugs over 5 years with positive TRAb. Extracted PBMC RNA gave rise to the TCR library. Through Arm-PCR of CDR3 regions and iRepertoire HTBI primers, TCR beta libraries were built. TCRdb analysed the multiplex PCR reads with MiXCR anew, one entry per CDR3 protein. Of hundreds of thousands of distinct CDR3 sequences detected, roughly a fifth appear once; the ten largest clones hold 13% to 15%. The source was peripheral blood mononuclear cells (PBMCs), collected when the disease was refractory, from a patient treated with antithyroid drugs. Receptors originate from a female donor with Graves disease.

The rearrangement links TRBV30 to TRBJ2-4; 11 positions agree with TRBD2. The CDR3 has 12 amino acids. The V segment lost 2 bases and the J segment 15 bases; nucleotides outside the gene matches: 6. Germline loops: CDR1 GTSNPN, CDR2 SVGIG (reference sequence). The CDR3 is CAWSPGLAGLYF. The CDR3, as DNA: TGTGCCTGGAGTCCCGGACTAGCGGGCCTGTACTTC.

In its sample, this clonotype was seen once. This rearrangement joins TRBV14 to TRBJ2-4; TRBD2 aligns across 13 bases. The last part of the DNA fits TRBJ2-1 better; the J call may be wrong. Germline V CDR1 and CDR2: SGHDN, FVKESK. The CDR3 has 15 amino acids. The CDR3 DNA reads TGTGCCAGCAGCCAAGGGGGACTAGCGGGATGTGAGCAGTTCTTC. Translated, it gives CASSQGGLAGCEQFF.

This clonotype was counted ten times or more. This chain connects TRBV6-2 or TRBV6-3 to TRBJ1-2; weak D call: TRBD1 (6 bases). V gave up 0 bases and J gave up 2 bases, with 13 bases separating them. The CDR3 runs 16 residues. The V gene's germline CDR1 is MNHEY and CDR2 SVGEGT. CDR3 in DNA: TGTGCCAGCAGTTACTCACAGGGACCTTACAACTATGGCTACACCTTC. Translation gives CASSYSQGPYNYGYTF.

This clonotype was seen only a few times. The chain recombines TRBV30 with TRBJ1-4, with a tentative D call TRBD1 (6 bases). Trimming removed 8 bases at V and 8 bases at J, with 15 bases between. The germline gives CDR1 GTSNPN, CDR2 SVGIG (reference sequence). The CDR3 is 12 residues long. CDR3 DNA sequence: TGTGCCAACAAGGACAGTCGGGAAAAACTGTTTTTT. Its translation is CANKDSREKLFF.